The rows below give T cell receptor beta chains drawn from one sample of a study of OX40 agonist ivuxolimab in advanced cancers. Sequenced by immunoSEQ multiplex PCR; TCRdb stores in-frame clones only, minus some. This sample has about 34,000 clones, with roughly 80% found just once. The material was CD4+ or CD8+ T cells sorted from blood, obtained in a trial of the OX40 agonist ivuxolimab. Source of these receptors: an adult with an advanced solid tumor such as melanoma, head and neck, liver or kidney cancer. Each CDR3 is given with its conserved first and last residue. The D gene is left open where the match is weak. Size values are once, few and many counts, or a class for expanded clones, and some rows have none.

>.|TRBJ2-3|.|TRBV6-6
TGTGCCAGCAGTTACTCTAGGAGCACAGATACGCAGTATTTT
CASSYSRSTDTQYF
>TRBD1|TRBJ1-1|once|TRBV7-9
TGTGCCAGCAGCCATCTGCCGGGACAGGGGGACACGAACACTGAAGCTTTCTTT
CASSHLPGQGDTNTEAFF
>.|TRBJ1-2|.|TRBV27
TGTGCCAGCAGTTTAGAGCCGGAAGCTAACTATGGCTACACCTTC
CASSLEPEANYGYTF
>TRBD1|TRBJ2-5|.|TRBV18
TGTGCCAGCTCACCACTGTTAGGGGGCGAGACCCAGTACTTC
CASSPLLGGETQYF
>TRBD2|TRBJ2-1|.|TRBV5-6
TGTGCCAGCAGCTGGCTAGCGGGGGGTTCTTACAATGAGCAGTTCTTC
CASSWLAGGSYNEQFF
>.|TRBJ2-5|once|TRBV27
TGTGCCAGCAGTTTACAGGGTTTAGCGGAGACCCAGTACTTC
CASSLQGLAETQYF
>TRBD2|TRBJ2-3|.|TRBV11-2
TGTGCCAGCAGCTTGAGGCTCGCCGGGACTATCACAGATACGCAGTATTTT
CASSLRLAGTITDTQYF
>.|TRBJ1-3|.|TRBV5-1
TGCGCCAGCATGAGGATTCCAAGCTCTGGAAACACCATATATTTT
CASMRIPSSGNTIYF
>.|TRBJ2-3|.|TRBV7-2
TGTGCCAGCAGCTTAGACCGAGTGAGCACAGATACGCAGTATTTT
CASSLDRVSTDTQYF
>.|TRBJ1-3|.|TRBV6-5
TGTGCCAGCACCGGGGAGAACACCATATATTTT
CASTGENTIYF
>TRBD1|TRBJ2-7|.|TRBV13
TGTGCCAGCAGCTTAGCGGGACAGGCGGGGTCCTACGAGCAGTACTTC
CASSLAGQAGSYEQYF
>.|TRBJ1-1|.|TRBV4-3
TGCGCCAGCAGCCGCAATGCTTTACTGGGGACTGAAGCTTTCTTT
CASSRNALLGTEAFF
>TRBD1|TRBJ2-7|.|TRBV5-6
TGTGCCAGCAGCTTGGGGTCCGGGACAGGAGGACGGGGCGAGCAGTACTTC
CASSLGSGTGGRGEQYF